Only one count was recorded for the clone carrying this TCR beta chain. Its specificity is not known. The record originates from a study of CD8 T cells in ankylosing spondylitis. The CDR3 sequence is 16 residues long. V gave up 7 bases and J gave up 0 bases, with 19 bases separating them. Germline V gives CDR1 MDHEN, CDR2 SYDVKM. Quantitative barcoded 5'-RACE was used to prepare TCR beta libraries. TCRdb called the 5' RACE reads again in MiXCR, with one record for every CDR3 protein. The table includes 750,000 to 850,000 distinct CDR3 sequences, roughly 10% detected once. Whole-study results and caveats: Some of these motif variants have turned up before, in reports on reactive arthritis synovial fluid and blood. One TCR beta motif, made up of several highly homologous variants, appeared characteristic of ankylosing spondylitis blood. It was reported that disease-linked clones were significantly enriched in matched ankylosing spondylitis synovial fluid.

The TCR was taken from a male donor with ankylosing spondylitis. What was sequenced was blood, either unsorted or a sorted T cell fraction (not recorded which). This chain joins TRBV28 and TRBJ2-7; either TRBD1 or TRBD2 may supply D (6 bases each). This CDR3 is CASTPWGRGSSYEQYF. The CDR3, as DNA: TGTGCCAGCACTCCATGGGGGCGGGGAAGCTCCTACGAGCAGTACTTC.